Listed here are 10 T cell receptor beta chains from one sample, sequenced in a study of blood T cell repertoires in COVID-19. The data were produced by immunoSEQ multiplex PCR, yet TCRdb's version contains in-frame clones alone and is incomplete. The repertoire has around 250,000 clones, about 82% of them found once; the top ten carry 5.5% to 6%. The specimen sequenced was peripheral blood. Every receptor here comes from a woman of 80 years or more with COVID-19, enrolled during active disease.

The chain links TRBV7-8 to TRBJ2-1; 15 bases agree with TRBD2. There are 18 residues in the CDR3. Germline CDR1 is SGHVS and CDR2 is FQNEAQ. V lost 5 bases to trimming and J lost 7 bases; unmatched junction nucleotides: 12. The DNA of the CDR3 is TGTGCCAGCAGCGGAGGGAGTTGGACTAGCGGGGGGGATAATGAGCAGTTCTTC. Residues: CASSGGSWTSGGDNEQFF.

The chain combines TRBV3-1 (or the pseudogene TRBV3-2) with TRBJ1-1; unclear D gene. V lost 1 base, J lost 8 bases, and 8 bases lay in between. The CDR3 sequence is 12 residues long. Germline loops: CDR1 LGHDT, CDR2 YNNKEL (reference sequence). As DNA, the CDR3 is TGTGCCAGCAGCCAAGGACCCGGGGAAGCTTTCTTT. Amino acids: CASSQGPGEAFF.

The chain has TRBV11-2 and TRBJ1-2, with 9 bases identical to TRBD1. The CDR3 is made up of 13 amino acids. The V gene end was trimmed by 5 bases and the J gene end by 4 bases; junction bases not matched to a gene: 2. Germline V gene sequence: CDR1 SGHAT, CDR2 FQNNGV. The CDR3, as DNA: TGTGCCAGCAGCCCACAGGGGGCCTATGGCTACACCTTC. Translation: CASSPQGAYGYTF.

V is TRBV30 and J is TRBJ2-1; 9 bases map to TRBD1. The germline CDR1 and CDR2 sequences are GTSNPN and SVGIG (reference sequence). With V trimmed by 5 bases and J by 6 bases, 8 bases remained unmatched. This CDR3 is built from 14 residues. For the CDR3, the DNA is TGTGCCTGGGGTCCCGGGACAGGGTCCAATGAGCAGTTCTTC. Translation gives CAWGPGTGSNEQFF.

V gene TRBV18 combines with J gene TRBJ1-1, with a weak D call TRBD1 (6 bases). CDR3 size: 15 residues. V lost 3 bases, J lost 1 base, and 12 bases lay in between. Germline CDR1 is KGHSH and CDR2 is LQKENI. The CDR3 reads CASSPEAGANTEAFF. The CDR3 DNA reads as TGTGCCAGCTCACCCGAAGCGGGGGCGAACACTGAAGCTTTCTTT.

The genes are TRBV19 and TRBJ1-5; TRBD1 is a possible D gene (6 bases). Trimming took off 5 bases at V and 5 bases at J, with 10 bases between the two ends. Per germline, CDR1 LNHDA and CDR2 SQIVND (reference sequence). The CDR3 extends over 13 amino acids. The CDR3 protein is CASSGDKYQPQHF. The CDR3 bases are TGTGCCAGTAGTGGGGACAAGTATCAGCCCCAGCATTTT. Complete variable domain (other parts from reference TRBV19 and TRBJ1-5): DGGITQSPKYLFRKEGQNVTLSCEQNLNHDAMYWYRQDPGQGLRLIYYSQIVNDFQKGDIAEGYSVSREKKESFPLTVTSAQKNPTAFYLCASSGDKYQPQHFGDGTRLSIL.

The rearrangement uses TRBV5-1 and TRBJ1-5, with D perhaps TRBD1 (5 bases). This CDR3 contains 13 residues. CDR1 is SGHRS, CDR2 YFSETQ, per germline. The ends were cut back, 0 bases at V and 6 bases at J, with 7 bases in the middle. The CDR3 here is CASSLGGGQPQHF. CDR3 sequence (DNA): TGCGCCAGCAGCTTGGGGGGCGGTCAGCCCCAGCATTTT.

This clone has a single count. The chain couples TRBV6-6 to TRBJ1-2; TRBD1 matches at 10 bases. CDR3 length: 13 residues. The germline V gene has CDR1 MNHNY and CDR2 SVGAGI (reference sequence). The junction had 4 bases not matched to a gene; V was cut back by 6 bases and J by 6 bases. CDR3 loop: CASSWTGGDGYTF. In DNA form, the CDR3 reads TGTGCCAGCAGCTGGACAGGGGGGGATGGCTACACCTTC.

The CDR3 sequence is CATWGSAGISSYNSPLHF. CDR3 in DNA: TGTGCCACCTGGGGGTCGGCGGGAATTTCCTCCTATAATTCACCCCTCCACTTT. V and J are TRBV27 and TRBJ1-6, with D tentatively TRBD1 (5 bases). Germline loops: CDR1 MNHEY, CDR2 SMNVEV (reference sequence). The CDR3 runs to 18 residues. V gave up 10 bases and J gave up 0 bases, with 22 bases separating them.

The J gene is TRBJ2-2, the V gene TRBV27; 7 bases align to TRBD1. Per the germline V gene, CDR1 is MNHEY and CDR2 is SMNVEV (reference sequence). The CDR3 sequence is 15 residues long. With V trimmed by 3 bases and J by 5 bases, 6 bases remained unmatched. This CDR3 is CASSFGQARTGELFF. The CDR3 DNA reads TGTGCCAGCAGTTTCGGACAGGCTAGAACCGGGGAGCTGTTTTTT.